What follows are 17 T cell receptor beta chains derived from one specimen sequenced in a study of shared clonotypes between healthy human individuals. TCRdb's table, derived via immunoSEQ multiplex PCR, lists solely in-frame clones and lacks some. The table includes 2 million to 2.5 million clones, approximately 95% detected once. Source material: naive CD4+ T cells from PBMCs. Documented subset: CD45RA+ positively selected. All receptors come from a man aged 18-30 years in good health. Some clones in this sample may be carry-over from other donors' samples.

The chain recombines TRBV4-1 with TRBJ2-1; unclear D gene. The CDR3 spans 16 residues. Germline loops: CDR1 MGHRA, CDR2 YSYEKL. V was cut by 1 base and J by 4 bases, with 14 bases left in between. For the CDR3, the DNA is TGCGCCAGCAGCCAAGTACAACTCCAAAATTACAATGAGCAGTTCTTC. Translation: CASSQVQLQNYNEQFF.

This sequence joins TRBV30 and TRBJ1-5; D perhaps matches TRBD1 (5 bases). Germline values: CDR1 GTSNPN, CDR2 SVGIG (reference sequence). CDR3 length: 15 residues. The germline V and J ends were trimmed by 5 bases and 0 bases, with 14 bases remaining between them. DNA of the CDR3: TGTGCCTGGGACAGAGTAAGAAATAGCAATCAGCCCCAGCATTTT. Residues: CAWDRVRNSNQPQHF.

The J gene is TRBJ2-5, the V gene TRBV10-1, with 8 bases that match TRBD2. The germline CDR1 and CDR2 sequences are WNHNN and SYGVQD (reference sequence). J gave up 2 bases and V 0 bases, and 2 bases lay outside the gene matches. The CDR3 runs to 15 residues. The DNA for the CDR3 is TGCGCCAGCAGTGAGTCTAGCGGGGCTCAAGAGACCCAGTACTTC. Its translation is CASSESSGAQETQYF.

The rearrangement uses TRBV25-1 and TRBJ2-4; possible D gene TRBD1, 5 bases. Germline CDR1 is MGHDK and CDR2 is SYGVNS. The V gene lost 5 bases and the J gene lost 6 bases, with 11 bases spanning the gap. This CDR3 is built from 13 residues. For the CDR3, the DNA is TGTGCCAGCAGTTTTACAGGCACAAACATTCAGTACTTC. Its protein product is CASSFTGTNIQYF.

The V and J genes are TRBV2 and TRBJ2-7; D is possibly TRBD1 (5 bases). Germline CDR1 and CDR2: SNHLY and FYNNEI. The length of the CDR3 is 14 residues. Trimming pared 7 bases from V and 3 bases from J, leaving 16 bases between. The CDR3 protein is CASIGIGQGYEQYF. The DNA for the CDR3 is TGTGCCAGCATAGGGATCGGGCAGGGCTACGAGCAGTACTTC.

This chain links TRBV6-5 with TRBJ2-7, with TRBD2 as a possible D gene (7 bases). Trimming left V 9 bases short and J 4 bases short, with 19 bases between. CDR1 is MNHEY, CDR2 SVGAGI, per germline. The CDR3 is made up of 14 amino acids. The DNA for the CDR3 is TGTGCCAGTAGGGGGGGCCATCGAACTTACGAGCAGTACTTC. Amino acid sequence: CASRGGHRTYEQYF.

On this clone: Other nucleotide sequences in the sample specify the same CDR3. The rearrangement links TRBV18 to TRBJ1-1; no firm D call. Germline V CDR1 and CDR2: KGHSH, LQKENI. The CDR3 length is 13 residues. Trimming removed 6 bases from V and 0 bases from J, with 8 bases in between. The CDR3 here is CASSPDLNTEAFF. The CDR3 DNA follows: TGTGCCAGCTCTCCCGACCTGAACACTGAAGCTTTCTTT.

The V gene is TRBV6-5, the J gene TRBJ1-2; D uncertain. The V gene's germline CDR1 is MNHEY and CDR2 SVGAGI. This CDR3 comprises 15 residues. V was cut by 7 bases and J by 8 bases, with 23 bases left in between. The CDR3 protein is CASTQGQRLGGGYTF. As DNA, the CDR3 is TGTGCCAGCACTCAAGGGCAGAGGCTGGGAGGCGGCTACACCTTC.

V usage is TRBV7-9 and J usage is TRBJ2-1; 8 bases match TRBD2. Trimming took 5 bases from V and 1 from J; bases not matched to a gene: 7. CDR1 and CDR2 (germline): SEHNR, FQNEAQ (reference sequence). The CDR3 length is 16 residues. CDR3 DNA: TGTGCCAGCAGCCTACTTAGCGGGAAATCCTACAATGAGCAGTTCTTC. Encoded protein: CASSLLSGKSYNEQFF.

The chain couples TRBV6-5 to TRBJ2-7; D not certain. The CDR3 consists of 13 residues. The germline gives CDR1 MNHEY, CDR2 SVGAGI. V gave up 6 bases and J gave up 4 bases, with 13 bases separating them. The CDR3 sequence is CASRTEFFYEQYF. CDR3 bases: TGTGCCAGCAGGACGGAGTTTTTTTACGAGCAGTACTTC.

Here the CDR3 reads CASSTRDSHQYF. In nucleotides, the CDR3 is TGTGCCAGCAGTACACGGGACTCTCATCAGTACTTC. V gene TRBV6-6 combines with J gene TRBJ2-4; D is perhaps TRBD2 (6 bases). Germline V gene sequence: CDR1 MNHNY, CDR2 SVGAGI (reference sequence). Trimming took 5 bases from V and 12 from J, leaving 14 bases between them. The CDR3 is made up of 12 amino acids.

This chain connects TRBV25-1 to TRBJ2-4; D might be TRBD1 (6 bases). This CDR3 has 15 amino acids. CDR1 is MGHDK and CDR2 is SYGVNS in the germline V gene. Trimming left V 3 bases short and J 9 bases short, with 18 bases between. The CDR3 DNA sequence: TGTGCCAGCAGTGACGGGTACGGGTCACAGGGCATTCAGTACTTC. The encoded protein is CASSDGYGSQGIQYF.

The chain links TRBV5-1 to TRBJ2-2; D is undetermined. Per germline, CDR1 SGHRS and CDR2 YFSETQ. The CDR3 consists of 16 residues. Trimming removed 0 bases from V and 5 bases from J, with 14 bases in between. The CDR3 nucleotides read TGCGCCAGCAGCTTGGAGCCACTCGGACGTACCGGGGAGCTGTTTTTT. Translated, it gives CASSLEPLGRTGELFF.

The rearrangement uses TRBV5-1 and TRBJ1-1; TRBD1 aligns across 10 bases. The CDR3 loop spans 15 amino acids. V was pared by 4 bases and J by 1 base, with 4 bases of the junction left unmatched. CDR1 SGHRS and CDR2 YFSETQ come from the germline V gene. CDR3 sequence reads: CASSGGTGANTEAFF. The DNA of the CDR3 is TGCGCCAGCAGCGGGGGGACAGGGGCGAACACTGAAGCTTTCTTT.

V and J are TRBV19 and TRBJ1-2; D may be TRBD1 (5 bases). Germline-derived CDR1 and CDR2 are LNHDA and SQIVND (reference sequence). The length of the CDR3 is 12 residues. Trimming pared 7 bases from V and 5 bases from J, leaving 11 bases between. The chain's CDR3 is CASTTGGYGYTF. The CDR3 DNA reads as TGTGCCAGTACCACGGGGGGGTATGGCTACACCTTC.

Details on this clone: This sample includes further DNA sequences coding for the same CDR3. The V gene is TRBV18, the J gene TRBJ1-4; TRBD1 agrees at 7 bases. The CDR3 has 14 amino acids. V lost 6 bases, J lost 5 bases, and 6 bases stayed unmatched. Germline V CDR1 and CDR2: KGHSH, LQKENI. For the CDR3, the DNA is TGTGCCAGCTCGCGACAGGGCGGCAATGAAAAACTGTTTTTT. Protein product: CASSRQGGNEKLFF.

This sequence joins TRBV25-1 and TRBJ2-5; 8 bases map to TRBD1. The V and J ends lost 3 bases and 5 bases, in that order; junction bases with no gene match: 8. This CDR3 is built from 15 residues. Germline V CDR1 and CDR2: MGHDK, SYGVNS. This chain's CDR3 is CASSEGQVSTETQYF. The CDR3 nucleotides read TGTGCCAGCAGTGAGGGACAGGTTTCAACGGAGACCCAGTACTTC.